The 32 T cell receptor beta chains reported below all come from one sample, sequenced in a study of blood T cells in healthy people across ages. Sample-barcoded 5' priming and a J-beta primer mix drove a second PCR of roughly 6 to 12 cycles. Using its own MiXCR run on the 5' RACE reads, TCRdb lists one record per CDR3 protein. The table lists about 970,000 distinct CDR3 sequences, roughly 51% of them singletons. Sample: blood. The receptor set was obtained from an older woman in good health.

The J gene is TRBJ1-2, the V gene TRBV7-9; D not certain. Germline V gene lookup returns CDR1 SEHNR and CDR2 FQNEAQ (reference sequence). This CDR3 region has 15 residues. Trimming stripped 1 base from V and 0 bases from J, with 9 bases between. CDR3 sequence reads: CASSLDAVSNYGYTF. In DNA form, the CDR3 reads TGTGCCAGCAGCTTAGATGCCGTATCTAACTATGGCTACACCTTC. Supplemented by reference TRBV7-9 and TRBJ1-2, the full variable domain reads DTGVSQNPRHKITKRGQNVTFRCDPISEHNRLYWYRQTLGQGPEFLTYFQNEAQLEKSRLLSDRFSAERPKGSFSTLEIQRTEQGDSAMYLCASSLDAVSNYGYTFGSGTRLTVV.

This clonotype was detected a few times. This chain uses TRBV5-1 with TRBJ2-7, with a weak D call TRBD1 (5 bases). The ends were cut back, 4 bases at V and 0 bases at J, with 17 bases in the middle. Looked up from germline, CDR1 is SGHRS and CDR2 is YFSETQ. The CDR3 has 16 residues. CDR3 sequence: CASSHLQGVSSYEQYF. The CDR3 coding sequence is TGCGCCAGCAGCCACCTTCAGGGCGTTAGCTCCTACGAGCAGTACTTC.

This clonotype showed up just a few times. V gene TRBV11-1 combines with J gene TRBJ2-7; TRBD2 matches at 9 bases. The CDR3 is made up of 16 amino acids. Looked up from germline, CDR1 is SGHAT and CDR2 is FQDESV (reference sequence). With V trimmed by 5 bases and J by 2 bases, 10 bases remained unmatched. CDR3 residues: CASSGSRGLAAYEQYF. For the CDR3, the DNA is TGTGCCAGCAGCGGATCCCGGGGACTAGCAGCCTACGAGCAGTACTTC.

This chain connects TRBV20-1 to TRBJ2-1; 7 nucleotides line up with TRBD2. The CDR3 length is 15 residues. Germline V CDR1 and CDR2: DFQATT, SNEGSKA (reference sequence). With 5 bases clipped from V and 9 bases from J, the junction kept 16 bases outside the gene matches. This CDR3 reads CSAFPPLGRAFEQFF. For the CDR3, the DNA is TGCAGTGCTTTCCCCCCGCTTGGGAGGGCCTTTGAGCAGTTCTTC.

This chain links TRBV30 with TRBJ2-5; D gene ambiguous. Germline CDR1 and CDR2: GTSNPN and SVGIG (reference sequence). The CDR3 runs 12 residues. Trimming took 2 bases from V and 8 from J, leaving 12 bases between them. In nucleotides, the CDR3 is TGTGCCTGGAGTCCCCCTGAAAGAACCCAGTACTTC. It yields the protein CAWSPPERTQYF.

The genes are TRBV6-5 and TRBJ2-1; tentatively, D is TRBD1 (5 bases). V lost 2 bases, J lost 13 bases, and 18 bases lay in between. The CDR3 spans 14 residues. The germline CDR1 and CDR2 sequences are MNHEY and SVGAGI. The CDR3 protein is CASSYGALGETQFF. The CDR3 DNA sequence: TGTGCCAGCAGTTACGGGGCCCTTGGCGAGACCCAGTTCTTC.

The chain uses TRBV7-9 and TRBJ1-1, with D uncertain. The CDR3 sequence is 16 residues long. Germline CDR1 SEHNR, CDR2 FQNEAQ (reference sequence). The ends were cut back, 1 base at V and 0 bases at J, with 12 bases in the middle. The CDR3 DNA sequence: TGTGCCAGCAGCTTAGAAGGTAGCGCAGTGAACACTGAAGCTTTCTTT. Translated, it gives CASSLEGSAVNTEAFF. The variable domain in full, completed from reference TRBV7-9 and TRBJ1-1, reads DTGVSQNPRHKITKRGQNVTFRCDPISEHNRLYWYRQTLGQGPEFLTYFQNEAQLEKSRLLSDRFSAERPKGSFSTLEIQRTEQGDSAMYLCASSLEGSAVNTEAFFGQGTRLTVV.

This clonotype occurred a few times. The chain is built from TRBV12-3 or TRBV12-4 and TRBJ2-5; no clear D. This CDR3 spans 14 amino acids. V was trimmed by 3 bases and J by 2 bases, leaving 10 bases between them. The CDR3, as DNA: TGTGCCAGCAGTTTCGGGCTAGTGCAAGAGACCCAGTACTTC. It codes for CASSFGLVQETQYF.

V and J are TRBV15 and TRBJ2-1, with TRBD2 identical over 13 bases. Germline assignment: CDR1 LNHNV and CDR2 YYDKDF (reference sequence). This CDR3 is built from 13 residues. The CDR3 nucleotides are TGTGCGTCCGGGACTAGCGGGAACGGTGAGCAGTTCTTC. Amino acid sequence: CASGTSGNGEQFF.

This clonotype has a handful of counts. This chain joins TRBV29-1 and TRBJ2-5; 8 bases line up with TRBD2. CDR1 and CDR2 from the germline V gene are SQVTM and ANQGSEA. This CDR3 contains 13 residues. The DNA for the CDR3 is TGCCACGCGGGGGGCGGGAGTACAGAGACCCAGTACTTC. Protein product: CHAGGGSTETQYF.

The chain uses TRBV5-1 and TRBJ1-2, with 9 bases matching TRBD1. Germline CDR1 SGHRS, CDR2 YFSETQ. The CDR3 is made up of 14 amino acids. With V trimmed by 4 bases and J by 5 bases, 6 bases remained unmatched. The CDR3 region is CASSSRDRAYGYTF. The DNA of the CDR3 is TGCGCCAGCAGCAGCCGGGACAGGGCTTATGGCTACACCTTC.

J is TRBJ1-2 and V is TRBV12-3 or TRBV12-4; D is uncertain. The CDR3 extends over 15 amino acids. The V end was cut by 8 bases, the J end by 7 bases, with 23 bases between. In DNA, the CDR3 is TGTGCCAGCTCGGGATCCGGATACCGGGTTTCTGGCTACACCTTC. Encoded protein: CASSGSGYRVSGYTF.

The V and J genes are TRBV9 and TRBJ2-1; D is possibly TRBD1 (6 bases). The germline V and J ends were trimmed by 4 bases and 3 bases, with 17 bases remaining between them. The germline V gene encodes CDR1 SGDLS and CDR2 YYNGEE. This CDR3 is built from 16 residues. The CDR3 sequence is CASSPRTAKVYNEQFF. CDR3 DNA: TGTGCCAGCAGCCCCCGGACAGCTAAGGTCTACAATGAGCAGTTCTTC.

This clonotype was seen repeatedly, ten times or more. This sequence joins TRBV20-1 and TRBJ2-1; D remains ambiguous. Germline CDR1 and CDR2: DFQATT and SNEGSKA (reference sequence). V was clipped by 5 bases and J by 8 bases, with 7 bases between them. This CDR3 region has 10 residues. CDR3 in amino acids: CSADSDEQFF. In DNA form, the CDR3 reads TGCAGTGCTGATAGTGATGAGCAGTTCTTC.

The genes are TRBV7-9 and TRBJ2-5, with TRBD2 identical over 12 bases. CDR3 length equals 14 residues. Unmatched junction bases numbered 9, after V lost 5 bases and J lost 11 bases. CDR1 is SEHNR, CDR2 FQNEAQ, per germline (reference sequence). The CDR3 DNA is TGTGCCAGCAGCGAGACTAGCGGGAGCAATGAGCAGTACTTC. Amino acid sequence: CASSETSGSNEQYF.

The chain joins TRBV2 to TRBJ2-6; TRBD1 is a possible D gene (5 bases). Germline V gene data show CDR1 as SNHLY and CDR2 as FYNNEI. The ends were cut back, 9 bases at V and 3 bases at J, with 12 bases in the middle. The CDR3 runs to 14 residues. CDR3 sequence reads: CASRWGSGANVLTF. CDR3 nucleotide sequence: TGTGCCAGTCGGTGGGGCAGTGGGGCCAACGTCCTGACTTTC.

The chain recombines TRBV19 with TRBJ1-5, with 9 bases that match TRBD1. J gave up 0 bases and V 8 bases, and 5 bases lay outside the gene matches. Germline V lookup: CDR1 LNHDA, CDR2 SQIVND (reference sequence). This CDR3 has 15 residues. The CDR3 spells CASWDRAHSNQPQHF. In DNA, the CDR3 is TGTGCCAGTTGGGACAGGGCCCATAGCAATCAGCCCCAGCATTTT.

The chain recombines TRBV20-1 with TRBJ2-3; no reliable D call. Deletions cut 5 bases from V and 3 bases from J, with 15 bases between. CDR3 length equals 14 residues. Germline lookup yields CDR1 DFQATT and CDR2 SNEGSKA (reference sequence). The CDR3 nucleotides read TGCAGTGCTGGCCTCATAACAGCGACAGATACGCAGTATTTT. Translation gives CSAGLITATDTQYF.

CDR3 sequence: CASSGTGTGYEQYF. The CDR3 coding sequence is TGCGCCAGCAGCGGAACCGGGACAGGGTACGAGCAGTACTTC. The gene calls are TRBV5-1 and TRBJ2-7, with 9 bases lining up with TRBD1. V trimming: 4 bases; J trimming: 4 bases; junction bases outside the gene matches: 6. Per the germline V gene, CDR1 is SGHRS and CDR2 is YFSETQ. The CDR3 totals 14 residues.

The chain carries TRBV20-1 and TRBJ2-4, with D possibly matching TRBD2 (5 bases). The V end was cut by 0 bases, the J end by 1 base, with 13 bases between. The CDR3 contains 16 residues. Germline loops: CDR1 DFQATT, CDR2 SNEGSKA (reference sequence). Written as DNA, the CDR3 is TGCAGTGCTAGAGACTCAGATAGCGCGGCCAAAAACATTCAGTACTTC. This sequence encodes CSARDSDSAAKNIQYF.

The chain recombines TRBV20-1 with TRBJ2-5; D might be TRBD1 (6 bases). The V gene lost 0 bases and the J gene lost 0 bases, with 14 bases spanning the gap. The CDR3 is 16 residues long. Per germline, CDR1 DFQATT and CDR2 SNEGSKA (reference sequence). The CDR3 bases are TGCAGTGCTAGAGAACAGGGCAGAGGGTACCAAGAGACCCAGTACTTC. This codes for CSAREQGRGYQETQYF.

This clonotype came up a few times. The chain recombines TRBV4-3 with TRBJ2-1; D uncertain. Trimming shortened V by 0 bases and J by 8 bases, and 17 bases separated the two germline ends. The CDR3 has 16 amino acids. The V gene's germline CDR1 is LGHNA and CDR2 YSLEER. CDR3: CASSQEGRSGIDEQFF. The CDR3 nucleotides read TGCGCCAGCAGCCAAGAAGGGCGGTCTGGGATCGATGAGCAGTTCTTC.

The V call is TRBV27, the J call TRBJ2-7, with D perhaps matching TRBD2 (6 bases). V was clipped by 3 bases and J by 7 bases, with 22 bases between them. This CDR3 is 16 amino acids long. Per the germline V gene, CDR1 is MNHEY and CDR2 is SMNVEV (reference sequence). Written as DNA, the CDR3 is TGTGCCAGCAGTTTTCGGAGGGCGAGCAGCACCCGGGAGCAGTACTTC. It translates to CASSFRRASSTREQYF.

In its sample, this clonotype was seen a few times. As DNA, the CDR3 is TGTGCCAGCAGTTTGCCCCAATACAATGAGCAGTTCTTC. It yields the protein CASSLPQYNEQFF. The gene calls are TRBV12-3 or TRBV12-4 and TRBJ2-1; D call uncertain. V lost 3 bases, J lost 4 bases, and 7 bases lay in between. The CDR3 runs 13 residues.

The V gene is TRBV3-1, the J gene TRBJ2-1, with 8 bases lining up with TRBD2. The germline V gene encodes CDR1 LGHDT and CDR2 YNNKEL (reference sequence). The CDR3 is made up of 16 amino acids. After removal of 0 bases from V and 8 bases from J, the junction contained 9 bases not matched to a gene. The CDR3: CASSQDGSGRGYEQFF. The CDR3 region has the DNA TGTGCCAGCAGCCAAGATGGGAGCGGGAGAGGCTATGAGCAGTTCTTC.

This clonotype has a count of ten or more. V and J are TRBV7-2 and TRBJ2-7, with D unresolved. Looked up from germline, CDR1 is SGHTA and CDR2 is FQGNSA. The germline V and J ends were trimmed by 1 base and 3 bases, with 13 bases remaining between them. CDR3 length equals 15 residues. In nucleotides, the CDR3 is TGTGCCAGCAGCTTAGGGCCCCCAGGTTACTACGAGCAGTACTTC. It yields the protein CASSLGPPGYYEQYF.

This clonotype has more than one count but fewer than ten. For the CDR3, the DNA is TGCAGTGCTACCGGGACGCGGTCCTACGAGCAGTACTTC. Protein: CSATGTRSYEQYF. This sequence joins TRBV20-1 and TRBJ2-7, with D perhaps TRBD1 or TRBD2 (5 bases each). CDR3 size: 13 residues. Between the trimmed V and J ends, which lost 4 bases and 1 base, there was a span of 11 bases. The V gene's germline CDR1 is DFQATT and CDR2 SNEGSKA (reference sequence).

The V gene is TRBV6-1, the J gene TRBJ2-1; 10 nucleotides match TRBD2. There are 16 residues in the CDR3. The germline V gene encodes CDR1 MNHNS and CDR2 SASEGT. Trimming took 5 bases from V and 10 from J; bases not matched to a gene: 14. DNA of the CDR3: TGTGCCAGCAGTTCACCATCGCTAGCGGGAGTTCGGGAGCAGTTCTTC. It specifies CASSSPSLAGVREQFF.

This clonotype was observed a few times. The gene calls are TRBV13 and TRBJ2-4; D is tentatively TRBD1 or TRBD2 (7 bases each). Trimming left V 1 base short and J 3 bases short, with 19 bases between. The CDR3 length is 18 residues. Germline CDR1 and CDR2: PRHDT and FYEKMQ (reference sequence). The CDR3 spells CASSLATGLGRGKNIQYF. For the CDR3, the DNA is TGTGCCAGCAGCTTAGCGACAGGGCTGGGGAGGGGCAAAAACATTCAGTACTTC.

Note on this clonotype: This may stem from a read error, because a much larger clone lies one nucleotide away. The rearrangement joins TRBV6-1 to TRBJ2-4, with no clear D. The CDR3 runs to 13 residues. The germline V gene has CDR1 MNHNS and CDR2 SASEGT. With 6 bases removed from V and 9 bases from J, the gap between germline ends came to 15 bases. The CDR3 DNA is TGTGCCAGCAGGGATCTATACGGGTGCATTCAGTACTTC. Encoded protein: CASRDLYGCIQYF.

The chain employs TRBV29-1 and TRBJ2-3; D gene unclear. The CDR3 is made up of 15 amino acids. Germline V gene sequence: CDR1 SQVTM, CDR2 ANQGSEA. The V and J ends lost 2 bases and 2 bases respectively, with 14 bases between them. CDR3: CSVEWRPRSTDTQYF. CDR3 nucleotide sequence: TGCAGCGTTGAATGGCGGCCCCGCTCCACAGATACGCAGTATTTT.

The chain links TRBV21-1 to TRBJ2-5; the table's D call TRBD2 went unverified against the DNA. TRBV21-1 is labeled a pseudogene. The CDR3 runs 15 residues. Written as DNA, the CDR3 is TGTGCCAGCAGCATTTGTACTAGCGGGAGGGAGACCCAGTACTTC. The encoded protein is CASSICTSGRETQYF.